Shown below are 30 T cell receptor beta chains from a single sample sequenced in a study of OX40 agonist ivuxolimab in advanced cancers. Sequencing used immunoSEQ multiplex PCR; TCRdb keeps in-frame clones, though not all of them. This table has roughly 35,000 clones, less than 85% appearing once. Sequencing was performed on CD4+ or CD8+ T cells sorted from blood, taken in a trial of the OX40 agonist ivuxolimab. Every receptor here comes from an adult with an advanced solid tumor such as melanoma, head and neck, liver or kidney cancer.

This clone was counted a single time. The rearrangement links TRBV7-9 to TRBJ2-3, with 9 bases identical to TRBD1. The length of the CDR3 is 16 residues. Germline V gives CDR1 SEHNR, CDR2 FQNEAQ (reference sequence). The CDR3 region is CAKQLIGTGSVDTQYF. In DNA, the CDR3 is TGTGCTAAGCAGCTGATAGGGACAGGGTCGGTAGATACGCAGTATTTT.

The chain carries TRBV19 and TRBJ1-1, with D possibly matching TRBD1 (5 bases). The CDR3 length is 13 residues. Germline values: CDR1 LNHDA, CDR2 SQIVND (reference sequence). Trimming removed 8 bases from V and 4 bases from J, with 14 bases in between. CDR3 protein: CASSYDGGTEAFF. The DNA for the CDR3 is TGTGCCAGTTCCTATGATGGGGGCACTGAAGCTTTCTTT.

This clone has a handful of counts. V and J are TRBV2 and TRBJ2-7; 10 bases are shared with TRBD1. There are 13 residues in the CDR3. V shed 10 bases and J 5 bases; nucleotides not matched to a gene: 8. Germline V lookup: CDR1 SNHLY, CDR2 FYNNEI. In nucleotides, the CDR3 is TGTGCCACCAGGGGACAGGGGCCGAACGAGCAGTACTTC. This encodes CATRGQGPNEQYF.

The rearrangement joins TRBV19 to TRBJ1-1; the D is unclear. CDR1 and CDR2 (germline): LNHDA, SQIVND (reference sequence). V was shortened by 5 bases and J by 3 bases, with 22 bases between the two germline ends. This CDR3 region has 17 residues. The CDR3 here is CASSSRTYVGKDTEAFF. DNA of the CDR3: TGTGCCAGTAGTTCCCGGACTTATGTGGGGAAGGACACTGAAGCTTTCTTT.

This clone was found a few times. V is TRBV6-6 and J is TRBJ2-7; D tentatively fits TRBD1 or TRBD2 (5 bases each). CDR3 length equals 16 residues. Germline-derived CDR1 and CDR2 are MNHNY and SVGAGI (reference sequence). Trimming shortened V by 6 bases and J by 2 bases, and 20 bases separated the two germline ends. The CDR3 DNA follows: TGTGCCAGCAGCCGGAACCCGGGACCGGACCCCTACGAGCAGTACTTC. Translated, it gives CASSRNPGPDPYEQYF.

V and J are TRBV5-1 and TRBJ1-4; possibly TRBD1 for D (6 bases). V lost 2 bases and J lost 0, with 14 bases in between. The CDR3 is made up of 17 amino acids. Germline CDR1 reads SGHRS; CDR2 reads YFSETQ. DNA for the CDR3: TGCGCCAGCAGCTTCGGACAGCGGGCTACAACTAATGAAAAACTGTTTTTT. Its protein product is CASSFGQRATTNEKLFF.

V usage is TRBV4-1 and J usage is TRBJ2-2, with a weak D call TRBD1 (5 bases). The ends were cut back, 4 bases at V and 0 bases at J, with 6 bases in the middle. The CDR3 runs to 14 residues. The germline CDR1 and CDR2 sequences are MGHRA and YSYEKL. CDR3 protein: CASSRQPNTGELFF. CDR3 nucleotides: TGCGCCAGCAGCCGACAGCCGAACACCGGGGAGCTGTTTTTT.

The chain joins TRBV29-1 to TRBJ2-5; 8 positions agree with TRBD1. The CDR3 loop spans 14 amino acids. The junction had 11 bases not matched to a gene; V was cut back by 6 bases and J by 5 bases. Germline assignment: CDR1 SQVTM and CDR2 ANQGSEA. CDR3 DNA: TGCAGCGTCTTCCTGGACAGGGAATGGGAGACCCAGTACTTC. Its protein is CSVFLDREWETQYF.

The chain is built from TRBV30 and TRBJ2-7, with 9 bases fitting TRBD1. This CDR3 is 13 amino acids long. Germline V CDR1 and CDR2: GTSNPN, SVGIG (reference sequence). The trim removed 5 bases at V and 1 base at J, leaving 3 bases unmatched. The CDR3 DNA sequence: TGTGCCTGGGGACAGGGGCTGTCCTACGAGCAGTACTTC. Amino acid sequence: CAWGQGLSYEQYF.

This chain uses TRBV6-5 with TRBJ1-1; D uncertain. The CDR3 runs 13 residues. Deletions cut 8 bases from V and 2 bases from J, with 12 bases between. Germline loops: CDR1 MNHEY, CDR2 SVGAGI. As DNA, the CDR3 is TGTGCCAGCGGACCGACCGCTAACACTGAAGCTTTCTTT. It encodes CASGPTANTEAFF.

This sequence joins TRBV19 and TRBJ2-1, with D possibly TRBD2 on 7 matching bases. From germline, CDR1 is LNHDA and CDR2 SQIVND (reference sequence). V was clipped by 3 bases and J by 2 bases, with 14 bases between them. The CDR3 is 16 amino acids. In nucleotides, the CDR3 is TGTGCCAGTAGTATCGCGGGGGCCGCGCCCTACAATGAGCAGTTCTTC. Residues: CASSIAGAAPYNEQFF.

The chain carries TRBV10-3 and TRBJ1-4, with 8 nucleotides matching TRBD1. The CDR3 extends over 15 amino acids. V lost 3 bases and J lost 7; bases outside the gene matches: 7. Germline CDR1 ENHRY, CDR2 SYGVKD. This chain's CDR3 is CAISESQGASEKLFF. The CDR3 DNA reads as TGTGCCATCAGTGAATCCCAGGGGGCGTCTGAAAAACTGTTTTTT.

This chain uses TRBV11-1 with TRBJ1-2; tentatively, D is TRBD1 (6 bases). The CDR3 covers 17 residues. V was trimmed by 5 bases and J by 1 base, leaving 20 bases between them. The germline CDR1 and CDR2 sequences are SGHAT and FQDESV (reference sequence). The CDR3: CASSILGGREVNYGYTF. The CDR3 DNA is TGTGCCAGCAGCATCTTGGGGGGCAGGGAGGTTAACTATGGCTACACCTTC.

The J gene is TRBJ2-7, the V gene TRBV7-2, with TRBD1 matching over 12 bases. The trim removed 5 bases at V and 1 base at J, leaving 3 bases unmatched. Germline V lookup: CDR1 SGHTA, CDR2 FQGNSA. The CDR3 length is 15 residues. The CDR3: CASSRGQGASYEQYF. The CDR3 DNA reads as TGTGCCAGCAGCCGGGGACAGGGGGCGTCCTACGAGCAGTACTTC.

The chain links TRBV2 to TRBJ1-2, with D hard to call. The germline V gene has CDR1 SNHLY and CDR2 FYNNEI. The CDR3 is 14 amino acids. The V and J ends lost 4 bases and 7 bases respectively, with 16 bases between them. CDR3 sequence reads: CASSVMVMGSGYTF. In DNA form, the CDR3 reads TGTGCCAGCAGTGTAATGGTGATGGGTTCTGGCTACACCTTC.

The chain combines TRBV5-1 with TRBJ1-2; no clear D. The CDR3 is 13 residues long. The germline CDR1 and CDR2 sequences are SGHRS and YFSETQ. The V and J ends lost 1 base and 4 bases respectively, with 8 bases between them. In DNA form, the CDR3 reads TGCGCCAGCAGCTTGCGGGAGGCCTATGGCTACACCTTC. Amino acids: CASSLREAYGYTF.

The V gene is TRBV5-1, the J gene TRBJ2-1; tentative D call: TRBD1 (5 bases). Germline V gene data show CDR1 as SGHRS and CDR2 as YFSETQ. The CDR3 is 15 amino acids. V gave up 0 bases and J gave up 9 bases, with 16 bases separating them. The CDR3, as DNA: TGCGCCAGCAGCTTGGGAACAGGCGCCGTTCGTGAGCAGTTCTTC. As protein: CASSLGTGAVREQFF.

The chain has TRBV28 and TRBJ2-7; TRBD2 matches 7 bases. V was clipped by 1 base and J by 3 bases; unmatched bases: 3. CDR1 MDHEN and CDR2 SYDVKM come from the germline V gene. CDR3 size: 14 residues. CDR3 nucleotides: TGTGCCAGCAGTTTATCAGGGAGGGACTACGAGCAGTACTTC. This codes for CASSLSGRDYEQYF.

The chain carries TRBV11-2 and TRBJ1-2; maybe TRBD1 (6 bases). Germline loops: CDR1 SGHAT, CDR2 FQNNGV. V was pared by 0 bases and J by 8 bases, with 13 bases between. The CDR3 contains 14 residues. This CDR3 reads CASSLEPGGRGYTF. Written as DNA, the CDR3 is TGTGCCAGCAGCTTAGAACCGGGGGGGCGAGGCTACACCTTC.

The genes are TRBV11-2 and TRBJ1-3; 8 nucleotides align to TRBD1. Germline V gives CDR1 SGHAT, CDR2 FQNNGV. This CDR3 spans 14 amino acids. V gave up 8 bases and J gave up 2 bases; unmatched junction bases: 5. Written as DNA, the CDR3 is TGTGCCAGCGCGACAGGGGAAGCTGGAAACACCATATATTTT. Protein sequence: CASATGEAGNTIYF.

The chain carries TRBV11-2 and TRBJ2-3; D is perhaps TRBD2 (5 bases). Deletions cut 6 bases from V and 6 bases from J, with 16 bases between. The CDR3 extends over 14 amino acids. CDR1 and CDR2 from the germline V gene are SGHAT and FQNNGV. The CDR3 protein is CASSARGKLDTQYF. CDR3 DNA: TGTGCCAGCAGTGCCCGGGGAAAATTGGATACGCAGTATTTT.

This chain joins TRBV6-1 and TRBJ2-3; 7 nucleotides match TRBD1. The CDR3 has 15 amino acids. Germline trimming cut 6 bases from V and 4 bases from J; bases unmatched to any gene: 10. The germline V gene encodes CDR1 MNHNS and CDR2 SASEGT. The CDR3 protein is CASSLTGLEADTQYF. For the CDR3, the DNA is TGTGCCAGCAGCCTGACAGGGTTAGAGGCAGATACGCAGTATTTT.

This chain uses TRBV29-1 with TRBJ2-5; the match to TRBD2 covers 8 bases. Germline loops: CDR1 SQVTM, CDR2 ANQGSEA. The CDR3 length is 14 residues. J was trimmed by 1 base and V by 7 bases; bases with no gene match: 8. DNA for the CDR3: TGCAGCGCTCAACTAGCGGAGCTCCAAGAGACCCAGTACTTC. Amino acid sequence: CSAQLAELQETQYF.

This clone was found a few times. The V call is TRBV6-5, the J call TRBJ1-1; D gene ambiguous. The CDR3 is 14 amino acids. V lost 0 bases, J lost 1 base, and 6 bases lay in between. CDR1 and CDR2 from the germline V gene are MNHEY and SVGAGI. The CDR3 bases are TGTGCCAGCAGTTACTCGGCCGGGAACACTGAAGCTTTCTTT. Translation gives CASSYSAGNTEAFF.

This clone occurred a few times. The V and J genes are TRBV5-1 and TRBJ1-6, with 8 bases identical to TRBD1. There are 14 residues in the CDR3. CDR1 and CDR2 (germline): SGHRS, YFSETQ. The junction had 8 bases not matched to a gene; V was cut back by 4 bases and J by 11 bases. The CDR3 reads CASSLSTGVAPLHF. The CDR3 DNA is TGCGCCAGCAGCCTTTCGACAGGGGTGGCACCCCTCCACTTT.

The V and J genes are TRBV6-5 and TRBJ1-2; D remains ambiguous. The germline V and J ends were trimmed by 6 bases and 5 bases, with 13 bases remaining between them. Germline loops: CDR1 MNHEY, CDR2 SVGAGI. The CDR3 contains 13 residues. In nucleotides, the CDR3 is TGTGCCAGCAGCTCCGACCATGAATATGGCTACACCTTC. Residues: CASSSDHEYGYTF.

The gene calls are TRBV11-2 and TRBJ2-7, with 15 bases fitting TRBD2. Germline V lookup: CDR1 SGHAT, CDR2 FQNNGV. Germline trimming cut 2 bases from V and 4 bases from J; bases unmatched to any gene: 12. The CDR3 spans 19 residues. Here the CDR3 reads CASSLQRTSGGAMVYEQYF. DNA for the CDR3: TGTGCCAGCAGCTTACAGAGGACTAGCGGGGGGGCCATGGTTTACGAGCAGTACTTC.

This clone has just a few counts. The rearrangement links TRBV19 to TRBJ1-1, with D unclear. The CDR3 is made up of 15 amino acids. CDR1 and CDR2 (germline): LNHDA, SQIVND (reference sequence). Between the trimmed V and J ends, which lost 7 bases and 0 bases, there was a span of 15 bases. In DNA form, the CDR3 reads TGTGCCAGTACCCCGTTGGCAGATATGAACACTGAAGCTTTCTTT. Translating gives CASTPLADMNTEAFF.

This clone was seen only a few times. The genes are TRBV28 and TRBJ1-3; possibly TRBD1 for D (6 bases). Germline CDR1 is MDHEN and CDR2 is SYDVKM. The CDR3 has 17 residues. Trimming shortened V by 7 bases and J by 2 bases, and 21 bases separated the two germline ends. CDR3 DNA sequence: TGTGCCAGCATCATGACGGGGGCCCTAAGGACTGGAAACACCATATATTTT. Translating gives CASIMTGALRTGNTIYF. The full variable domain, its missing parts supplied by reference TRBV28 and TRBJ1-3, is DVKVTQSSRYLVKRTGEKVFLECVQDMDHENMFWYRQDPGLGLRLIYFSYDVKMKEKGDIPEGYSVSREKKERFSLILESASTNQTSMYLCASIMTGALRTGNTIYFGEGSWLTVV.

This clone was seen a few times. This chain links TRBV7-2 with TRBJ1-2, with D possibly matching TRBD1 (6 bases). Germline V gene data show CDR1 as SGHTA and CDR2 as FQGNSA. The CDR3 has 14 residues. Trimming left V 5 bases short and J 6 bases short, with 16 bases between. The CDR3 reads CASSPNTGSHGYTF. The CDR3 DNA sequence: TGTGCCAGCAGCCCCAACACAGGGTCCCATGGCTACACCTTC.